These 4 T cell receptor beta chains came from one sample sequenced in a study of neurological immune-mediated disorders. One entry per CDR3 protein results from TCRdb running MiXCR on the 5' RACE reads. The sample lists roughly 120,000 distinct CDR3 sequences, approximately 3.2% occurring once. The sequenced sample consisted of PBMCs. The source is a woman younger than 45 with multiple sclerosis.

This clonotype occurred a few times. This rearrangement joins TRBV7-9 to TRBJ2-5; the D is unclear. This CDR3 comprises 11 residues. The germline CDR1 and CDR2 sequences are SEHNR and FQNEAQ (reference sequence). The CDR3 DNA is TGTACCCCGACGGATGAAGAGACCCAGTACTTC. It translates to CTPTDEETQYF.

The sample holds many counts of this clonotype. The rearrangement uses TRBV5-5 and TRBJ1-4; D is unresolved. The CDR3 consists of 14 residues. The V and J ends lost 0 bases and 4 bases respectively, with 7 bases between them. Germline V gene data show CDR1 as SGHKS and CDR2 as YYEKEE (reference sequence). The CDR3 DNA sequence: TGTGCCAGCAGCTTGGATGGGTTTAATGAAAAACTGTTTTTT. It is translated as CASSLDGFNEKLFF.

At least ten counts were recorded for this clonotype. The rearrangement joins TRBV20-1 to TRBJ2-1; 8 bases agree with TRBD2. V was clipped by 5 bases and J by 5 bases; unmatched bases: 14. This CDR3 is built from 16 residues. Germline-derived CDR1 and CDR2 are DFQATT and SNEGSKA (reference sequence). The CDR3 protein is CSALSGSPPANNEQFF. The CDR3 nucleotides are TGCAGTGCTCTCAGCGGGAGCCCCCCCGCCAACAATGAGCAGTTCTTC.

This clonotype has ten or more counts. The chain has TRBV19 and TRBJ2-5, with D possibly being TRBD1 (7 bases). Germline CDR1 LNHDA, CDR2 SQIVND (reference sequence). The CDR3 extends over 13 amino acids. V gave up 7 bases and J gave up 5 bases, with 14 bases separating them. The CDR3 DNA follows: TGTGCCAGTACTTCGACAGGGAGGGAGACCCAGTACTTC. Protein sequence: CASTSTGRETQYF.